These 26 T cell receptor beta chains originate from one sample sequenced in a study of tumor-infiltrating lymphocytes in oesophageal squamous cell carcinoma. One entry per CDR3 protein, called by TCRdb with MiXCR from the PCR reads. The table shows almost 20,000 distinct CDR3 sequences, with approximately 40% occurring only once. What was sequenced was blood. Every receptor here comes from a male donor with esophageal squamous cell carcinoma.

There are many counts of this clonotype. This CDR3 is CASSLAGGRIYNEQFF. As DNA, the CDR3 is TGTGCCAGCAGTTTAGCGGGGGGGAGGATCTACAATGAGCAGTTCTTC. The gene calls are TRBV12-3 or TRBV12-4 and TRBJ2-1; 7 bases line up with TRBD2. The ends lost 0 bases at V and 3 bases at J; junction bases unmatched: 5. This CDR3 has 16 amino acids.

In this sample, this clonotype turned up many times. The CDR3 bases are TGTGCCAGCAGCTTAAGGGACAGGGCCCCTCCAATAGCCAAAAACATTCAGTACTTC. This encodes CASSLRDRAPPIAKNIQYF. This chain connects TRBV11-2 to TRBJ2-4; 9 bases agree with TRBD1. Germline V gene data show CDR1 as SGHAT and CDR2 as FQNNGV. After removal of 2 bases from V and 0 bases from J, the junction contained 11 bases not matched to a gene. The CDR3 runs to 19 residues.

In regard to this clonotype: This is likely a read error, given that the CDR3 carries no conserved phenylalanine or tryptophan at its end. The DNA is left out, because the CDR3 cannot be placed on it with certainty; the CDR3 is given as TCRdb lists it. This chain joins TRBV7-2 and TRBJ2-6; TRBD2 was called by the table and not checked on the DNA. Germline values: CDR1 SGHTA, CDR2 FQGNSA. The CDR3 is 18 amino acids long, termini counted. Here the CDR3 reads CASSSGLAGAISEQYFGA.

The chain uses TRBV7-6 and TRBJ2-1; D is uncertain. The CDR3 contains 14 residues. Germline CDR1 and CDR2: SGHVS and FNYEAQ. V was cut by 1 base and J by 7 bases, with 11 bases left in between. This chain's CDR3 is CASSLGPVGNEQFF. The CDR3 bases are TGTGCCAGCAGCTTAGGGCCGGTTGGGAATGAGCAGTTCTTC.

In regard to this clonotype: Compared with germline, one end of the junction differs, possibly owing to a read error. The V and J genes are TRBV27 and TRBJ2-4; D gene uncertain. The CDR3 runs 14 residues. Germline-derived CDR1 and CDR2 are MNHEY and SMNVEV (reference sequence). The CDR3 loop is CASRVGFHNSPLHF. The CDR3 DNA reads as TGTGCCAGCAGAGTGGGCTTCCACAATTCACCCCTCCACTTC.

By share, this clonotype ranks as medium-sized. V usage is TRBV10-3 and J usage is TRBJ2-1; the match to TRBD2 covers 14 bases. The CDR3 sequence is 14 residues long. Germline V gives CDR1 ENHRY, CDR2 SYGVKD. V trimming: 10 bases; J trimming: 8 bases; junction bases outside the gene matches: 7. This chain's CDR3 is CATEGTSGGDEQFF. The CDR3 region has the DNA TGTGCCACAGAAGGGACTAGCGGGGGAGATGAGCAGTTCTTC.

This clonotype is medium-sized (0.01 to 0.1%) by share. J is TRBJ2-2 and V is TRBV7-9; D gene unclear. This CDR3 contains 15 residues. The V gene lost 2 bases and the J gene lost 2 bases, with 9 bases spanning the gap. Germline V gene data show CDR1 as SEHNR and CDR2 as FQNEAQ (reference sequence). CDR3 residues: CASSLLKANTGELFF. In nucleotides, the CDR3 is TGTGCCAGCAGCTTACTAAAAGCTAACACCGGGGAGCTGTTTTTT.

The rearrangement links TRBV7-2 to TRBJ2-3; D assignment may be TRBD1 or TRBD2 (5 bases each). In germline, CDR1 is SGHTA, CDR2 FQGNSA. V shed 1 base and J shed 1 base, with 6 bases lying between them. The CDR3 extends over 14 amino acids. Here the CDR3 DNA reads TGTGCCAGCAGCTTAGTGGGACGCACAGATACGCAGTATTTT. It translates to CASSLVGRTDTQYF.

This clonotype appeared a few times. The V call is TRBV6-2 or TRBV6-3, the J call TRBJ2-2; 12 bases line up with TRBD2. V was pared by 10 bases and J by 5 bases, with 11 bases of the junction left unmatched. Germline-derived CDR1 and CDR2 are MNHEY and SVGEGT. CDR3 length: 16 residues. For the CDR3, the DNA is TGTGCCATGCGGGCTACGGGACTAGCGGGTACCGGGGAGCTGTTTTTT. It translates to CAMRATGLAGTGELFF.

The chain links TRBV30 to TRBJ2-1; 10 positions match TRBD1. TRBJ2-7 matches the DNA end more closely, so the J call is doubtful. This CDR3 contains 15 residues. Germline loops: CDR1 GTSNPN, CDR2 SVGIG (reference sequence). In DNA form, the CDR3 reads TGTGCCTGGATCCGCGGGGGGACAGGGGTGGACGAGCAGTACTTC. This codes for CAWIRGGTGVDEQYF.

The V call is TRBV7-1, the J call TRBJ2-7; TRBD1 is a possible D gene (5 bases). TRBV7-1 falls under the ORF class, with uncertain function. The germline V and J ends were trimmed by 3 bases and 5 bases, with 20 bases remaining between them. The CDR3 is 16 amino acids. CDR3 protein: CASSSSRTKVIHEQYF. The CDR3 DNA reads TGTGCCAGCAGCTCTTCTCGGACAAAGGTCATTCACGAGCAGTACTTC.

V gene TRBV7-4 combines with J gene TRBJ2-3; D perhaps matches TRBD2 (5 bases). Judging by the DNA end, TRBJ2-7 fits better; the J call may be wrong. Germline CDR1 and CDR2: SGHVT and SQSDAQ. This CDR3 spans 13 amino acids. CDR3 nucleotide sequence: TGTGCCAGCAGCTTAGCACGGACTGACGAGCAGTACTTC. Its translation: CASSLARTDEQYF.

This clonotype has more than one count but fewer than ten. V is TRBV5-1 and J is TRBJ2-4; tentative D call: TRBD2 (5 bases). V lost 0 bases and J 13 bases, leaving 14 bases between the germline ends. The CDR3 extends over 13 amino acids. The germline gives CDR1 SGHRS, CDR2 YFSETQ. CDR3 sequence: CASSLVVAGEQYF. CDR3 sequence (DNA): TGCGCCAGCAGCTTGGTGGTGGCGGGTGAGCAGTACTTC.

Many counts were recorded for this clonotype. This sequence joins TRBV10-1 and TRBJ2-1; 10 bases are shared with TRBD1. Germline V lookup: CDR1 WNHNN, CDR2 SYGVQD (reference sequence). Trimming took 3 bases from V and 7 from J; bases not matched to a gene: 6. The CDR3 is 15 amino acids. The CDR3 DNA reads TGCGCCAGCAGTGACTCGACAGGGGGCGTTAATGAGCAGTTCTTC. This sequence encodes CASSDSTGGVNEQFF.

About this clonotype itself: This likely comes from a read error, as the CDR3 has no conserved phenylalanine or tryptophan at its end. Because the CDR3's place on the DNA is in doubt, the DNA is left out and the CDR3 is given as listed by TCRdb. The chain uses TRBV11-3 and TRBJ2-1. Germline CDR1 and CDR2: SGHNT and YENEEA. Termini included, the CDR3 measures 17 amino acids. CDR3 loop: CASSLDQGSQKHSVLRA.

This clonotype showed up many times. The chain uses TRBV5-6 and TRBJ1-2; D perhaps matches TRBD1 (5 bases). The CDR3 is made up of 13 amino acids. V gave up 1 base and J gave up 7 bases, with 11 bases separating them. Germline values: CDR1 SGHDT, CDR2 YYEEEE. The CDR3 spells CASSLWAGSGYTF. As DNA, the CDR3 is TGTGCCAGCAGCTTGTGGGCAGGGTCTGGCTACACCTTC.

This chain joins TRBV12-3 or TRBV12-4 and TRBJ2-3, with D tentatively TRBD1 or TRBD2 (7 bases each). The DNA matches TRBJ2-5 better at its end, which makes the J call doubtful. The CDR3 has 15 residues. This CDR3 reads CASSSINRGGETQYF. The CDR3 nucleotides are TGTGCCAGCAGTTCCATTAACAGGGGAGGGGAGACCCAGTACTTC.

In its sample, this clonotype was seen many times. V is TRBV28 and J is TRBJ2-7; no firm D call. Germline assignment: CDR1 MDHEN and CDR2 SYDVKM. There are 14 residues in the CDR3. V lost 6 bases to trimming and J lost 2 bases, with 14 bases between them. The CDR3 loop reads CASRGSTNPYEQYF. The CDR3, as DNA: TGTGCCAGCAGGGGCAGCACAAACCCCTACGAGCAGTACTTC. The complete variable domain, with remaining parts taken from reference TRBV28 and TRBJ2-7, reads DVKVTQSSRYLVKRTGEKVFLECVQDMDHENMFWYRQDPGLGLRLIYFSYDVKMKEKGDIPEGYSVSREKKERFSLILESASTNQTSMYLCASRGSTNPYEQYFGPGTRLTVT.

This clonotype is classed as medium-sized. The genes are TRBV7-9 and TRBJ2-3, with unresolved D. Looked up from germline, CDR1 is SEHNR and CDR2 is FQNEAQ (reference sequence). The V gene lost 7 bases and the J gene lost 2 bases, with 13 bases spanning the gap. The CDR3 loop spans 14 amino acids. The CDR3 sequence: CASNLQTTTDTQYF. DNA for the CDR3: TGTGCCAGCAACCTACAGACCACCACAGATACGCAGTATTTT.

The V call is TRBV29-1, the J call TRBJ2-7, with D unclear. With the DNA end fitting TRBJ2-1 better, the J assignment may be wrong. The CDR3 runs 12 residues. Germline values: CDR1 SQVTM, CDR2 ANQGSEA. The CDR3 region has the DNA TGCAGCGTTGGGTTGGGGTACAATGAGCAGTTCTTC. It codes for CSVGLGYNEQFF.

This clonotype was detected many times. The chain joins TRBV5-1 to TRBJ2-5; 16 bases match TRBD2. J gave up 5 bases and V 4 bases, and 11 bases lay outside the gene matches. The germline CDR1 and CDR2 sequences are SGHRS and YFSETQ. The CDR3 extends over 18 amino acids. The CDR3 bases are TGCGCCAGCAGCCCTGGGACTAGCGGGGGGGCATTCGGGGAGACCCAGTACTTC. Translating it yields CASSPGTSGGAFGETQYF. Full variable domain (missing parts from reference TRBV5-1 and TRBJ2-5): KAGVTQTPRYLIKTRGQQVTLSCSPISGHRSVSWYQQTPGQGLQFLFEYFSETQRNKGNFPGRFSGRQFSNSRSEMNVSTLELGDSALYLCASSPGTSGGAFGETQYFGPGTRLLVL.

For this clonotype: Its ends do not fully match the called genes, so a read error is possible. The gene calls are TRBV28 and TRBJ2-7, with TRBD2 as a possible D gene (6 bases). CDR1 is MDHEN, CDR2 SYDVKM, per germline. The CDR3 runs 14 residues. The CDR3 DNA is TGTGCCAGCAGTTTGGGGGGTTTGAGTTCACCCCTCCACTTC. Residues: CASSLGGLSSPLHF. Full variable domain (rest looked up from reference TRBV28 and TRBJ2-7): DVKVTQSSRYLVKRTGEKVFLECVQDMDHENMFWYRQDPGLGLRLIYFSYDVKMKEKGDIPEGYSVSREKKERFSLILESASTNQTSMYLCASSLGGLSSPLHFGPGTRLTVT.

This clonotype was seen many times. V and J are TRBV11-2 and TRBJ2-7, with no clear D. Germline V gives CDR1 SGHAT, CDR2 FQNNGV. V gave up 1 base and J gave up 4 bases, with 5 bases separating them. This CDR3 spans 12 amino acids. The chain's CDR3 is CASSLVGYEQYF. As DNA, the CDR3 is TGTGCCAGCAGCTTAGTCGGGTACGAGCAGTACTTC.

For this clonotype: One junction end does not reproduce the germline sequence, and a read error may be involved. The V call is TRBV6-5, the J call TRBJ1-5; 8 nucleotides line up with TRBD1. The germline gives CDR1 MNHEY, CDR2 SVGAGI. This CDR3 has 16 residues. CDR3 sequence: CASSDDRGRGNQPRHF. Here the CDR3 DNA reads TGTGCCAGCAGCGACGACAGGGGAAGGGGCAATCAGCCCCGGCATTTT.

The chain recombines TRBV12-3 or TRBV12-4 with TRBJ2-5; TRBD2 aligns across 13 bases. The CDR3 extends over 18 amino acids. The junction had 14 bases not matched to a gene; V was cut back by 6 bases and J by 4 bases. The DNA for the CDR3 is TGTGCCAGCAGCTCCCCGGGGGGACTAGCGGGACTTGGAGAGACCCAGTACTTC. It is translated as CASSSPGGLAGLGETQYF.

By sample share, this clonotype is medium-sized (0.01 to 0.1%). The CDR3 region has the DNA TGTGCCAGCAGCTTTTTCGTTAGAGAGACCCAGTACTTC. This translates into CASSFFVRETQYF. The gene calls are TRBV7-8 and TRBJ2-5; D unresolved. The V end was cut by 3 bases, the J end by 4 bases, with 9 bases between. The germline V gene encodes CDR1 SGHVS and CDR2 FQNEAQ. This CDR3 has 13 residues.